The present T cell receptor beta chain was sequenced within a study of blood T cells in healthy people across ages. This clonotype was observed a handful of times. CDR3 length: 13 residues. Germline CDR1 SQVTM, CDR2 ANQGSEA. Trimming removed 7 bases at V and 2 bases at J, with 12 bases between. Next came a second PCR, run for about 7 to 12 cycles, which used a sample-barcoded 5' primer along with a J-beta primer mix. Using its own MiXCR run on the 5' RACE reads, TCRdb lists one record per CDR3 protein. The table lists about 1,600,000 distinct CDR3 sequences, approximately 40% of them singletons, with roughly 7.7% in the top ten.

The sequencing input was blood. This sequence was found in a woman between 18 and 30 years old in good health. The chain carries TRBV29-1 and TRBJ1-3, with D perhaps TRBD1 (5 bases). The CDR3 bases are TGCAGCGCCGACGGGGGGACTGGAAACACCATATATTTT. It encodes CSADGGTGNTIYF.